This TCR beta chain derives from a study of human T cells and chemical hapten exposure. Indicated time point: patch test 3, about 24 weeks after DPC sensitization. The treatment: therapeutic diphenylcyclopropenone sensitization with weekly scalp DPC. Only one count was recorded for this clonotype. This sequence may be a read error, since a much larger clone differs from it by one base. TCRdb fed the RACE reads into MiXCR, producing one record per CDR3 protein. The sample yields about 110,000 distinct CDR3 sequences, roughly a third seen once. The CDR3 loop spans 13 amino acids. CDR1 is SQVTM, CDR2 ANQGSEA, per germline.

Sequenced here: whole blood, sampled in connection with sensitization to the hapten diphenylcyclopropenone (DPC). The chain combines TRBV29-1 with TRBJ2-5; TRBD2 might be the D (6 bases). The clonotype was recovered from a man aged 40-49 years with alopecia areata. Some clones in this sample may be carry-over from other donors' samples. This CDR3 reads CSCLKGAGKTQNF. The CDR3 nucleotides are TGCAGCTGTTTAAAAGGGGCGGGGAAGACCCAGAACTTC.